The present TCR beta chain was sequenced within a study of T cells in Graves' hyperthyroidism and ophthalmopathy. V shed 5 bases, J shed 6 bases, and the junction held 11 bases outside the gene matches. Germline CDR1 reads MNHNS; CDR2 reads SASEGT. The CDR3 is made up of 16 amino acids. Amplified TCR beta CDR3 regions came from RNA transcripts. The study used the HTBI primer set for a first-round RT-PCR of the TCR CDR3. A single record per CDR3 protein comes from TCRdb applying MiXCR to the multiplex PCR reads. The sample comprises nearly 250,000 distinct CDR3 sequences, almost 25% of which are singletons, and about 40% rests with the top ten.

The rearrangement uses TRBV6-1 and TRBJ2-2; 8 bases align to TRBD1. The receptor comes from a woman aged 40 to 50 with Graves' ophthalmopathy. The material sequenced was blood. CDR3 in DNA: TGTGCCAGCAGTCTCATCCAGGGGGCGATCCCCGGGGAGCTGTTTTTT. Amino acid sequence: CASSLIQGAIPGELFF.